The 15 T cell receptor beta chains in this list originate from one sample, sequenced in a study of early T cells in non-severe SARS-CoV-2 infection. TCRdb itself ran the 5' RACE reads through MiXCR, one entry per CDR3 protein. Seen here are 85,000 to 90,000 distinct CDR3 sequences, 13% to 15% observed once, and the top ten hold 6% to 7.5%. Material: whole blood. The source of these receptors is an adult who was a healthcare worker with PCR-confirmed SARS-CoV-2 infection or an uninfected control (not recorded which).

This clonotype turned up a few times. The gene calls are TRBV2 and TRBJ2-1; D unresolved. Looked up from germline, CDR1 is SNHLY and CDR2 is FYNNEI. The CDR3 has 14 amino acids. The V gene lost 8 bases and the J gene lost 4 bases, with 15 bases spanning the gap. CDR3 nucleotides: TGTGCCAGCGGCGAACTACTGTCATACAATGAGCAGTTCTTC. Translated: CASGELLSYNEQFF.

This clonotype was counted many times. The chain recombines TRBV27 with TRBJ2-7, with 7 bases identical to TRBD2. The CDR3 is 13 residues long. J gave up 1 base and V 6 bases, and 3 bases lay outside the gene matches. From germline, CDR1 is MNHEY and CDR2 SMNVEV (reference sequence). Here the CDR3 reads CASRTRGSYEQYF. The CDR3 nucleotides are TGTGCCAGCAGGACGCGGGGGTCCTACGAGCAGTACTTC.

The chain has TRBV7-7 and TRBJ2-5, with 7 nucleotides matching TRBD1. This CDR3 has 14 residues. The V gene's germline CDR1 is SSHAT and CDR2 FNYEAQ (reference sequence). With V trimmed by 5 bases and J by 4 bases, 7 bases remained unmatched. The CDR3 sequence is CASSSLGGGETQYF. The DNA of the CDR3 is TGTGCCAGCAGCAGCTTAGGGGGCGGAGAGACCCAGTACTTC.

The sample holds a few counts of this clonotype. The chain joins TRBV4-2 to TRBJ2-1; D is possibly TRBD2 (8 bases). V shed 4 bases and J shed 7 bases, with 26 bases lying between them. The germline gives CDR1 LGHNA, CDR2 YNFKEQ. The CDR3 extends over 18 amino acids. CDR3: CASSRTGGGASGRNEQFF. Here the CDR3 DNA reads TGTGCCAGCAGCCGGACAGGTGGTGGGGCCAGCGGGAGAAATGAGCAGTTCTTC.

This clonotype was recorded many times. The rearrangement joins TRBV7-8 to TRBJ2-1; 9 bases map to TRBD1. After removal of 4 bases from V and 9 bases from J, the junction contained 10 bases not matched to a gene. The germline CDR1 and CDR2 sequences are SGHVS and FQNEAQ. This CDR3 has 15 amino acids. This chain's CDR3 is CASSWSGQGVVEQFF. As DNA, the CDR3 is TGTGCCAGCAGCTGGTCGGGACAGGGTGTCGTTGAGCAGTTCTTC.

This clonotype appeared once. One end of the junction is discordant with germline, which a read error may explain. The J gene is TRBJ2-1, the V gene TRBV20-1; TRBD1 matches 7 bases. Germline V gene sequence: CDR1 DFQATT, CDR2 SNEGSKA (reference sequence). The CDR3 spans 15 residues. Here the CDR3 DNA reads TGCAGTGCAAGAGAGGGGGCAGGGGACAACAATGAGCAGTTCTTC. This gives the protein CSAREGAGDNNEQFF.

This clonotype has ten or more counts. The gene calls are TRBV4-1 and TRBJ1-1; 8 nucleotides match TRBD1. The trim removed 3 bases at V and 1 base at J, leaving 10 bases unmatched. Germline CDR1 is MGHRA and CDR2 is YSYEKL. The CDR3 consists of 17 residues. CDR3 nucleotides: TGCGCCAGCAGCCAGAAACCCGGGACAGGACCGAACACTGAAGCTTTCTTT. This encodes CASSQKPGTGPNTEAFF.

The chain employs TRBV20-1 and TRBJ1-5; 7 bases fit TRBD1. CDR1 is DFQATT, CDR2 SNEGSKA, per germline (reference sequence). J lost 7 bases, V lost 0 bases, and 12 bases had no gene match. The CDR3 contains 16 residues. The CDR3 DNA follows: TGCAGTGCTAGAGATGTTAAGACAGGGACTAGCCAGCCCCAGCATTTT. This gives the protein CSARDVKTGTSQPQHF.

This clonotype was seen more than once but under ten times. The CDR3 nucleotides read TGTGCCAGCAGCTCCGGGGGCGGTGTGGACACTGAAGCTTTCTTT. This codes for CASSSGGGVDTEAFF. The chain carries TRBV6-6 and TRBJ1-1, with a possible D match to TRBD1 (6 bases). Germline lookup yields CDR1 MNHNY and CDR2 SVGAGI (reference sequence). V gave up 6 bases and J gave up 3 bases, with 17 bases separating them. The CDR3 runs to 15 residues.

This clonotype was picked up a small number of times. V is TRBV29-1 and J is TRBJ2-2; D tentatively reads TRBD1 or TRBD2 (5 bases each). Per germline, CDR1 SQVTM and CDR2 ANQGSEA. CDR3 length: 12 amino acids. The CDR3 is CSGTWYTGELFF. The DNA of the CDR3 is TGCAGTGGGACCTGGTACACCGGGGAGCTGTTTTTT.

The sample holds many counts of this clonotype. The rearrangement joins TRBV6-6 to TRBJ1-3; D not certain. Germline V gene data show CDR1 as MNHNY and CDR2 as SVGAGI (reference sequence). The CDR3 consists of 12 residues. Trimming shortened V by 10 bases and J by 0 bases, and 7 bases separated the two germline ends. The CDR3 spells CATVDSGNTIYF. CDR3 nucleotide sequence: TGTGCCACGGTAGACTCTGGAAACACCATATATTTT.

This clonotype showed up many times. The V and J genes are TRBV6-5 and TRBJ2-7; D may match TRBD1 or TRBD2 (6 bases each). This CDR3 contains 14 residues. In germline, CDR1 is MNHEY, CDR2 SVGAGI. The ends were cut back, 4 bases at V and 4 bases at J, with 14 bases in the middle. The DNA of the CDR3 is TGTGCCAGCAGTTTGACCGGGGGCTATTACGAGCAGTACTTC. The encoded protein is CASSLTGGYYEQYF.

This clonotype was picked up a small number of times. The rearrangement links TRBV11-2 to TRBJ2-1, with TRBD2 matching 10 bases. Germline assignment: CDR1 SGHAT and CDR2 FQNNGV. The CDR3 has 16 amino acids. V trimming: 5 bases; J trimming: 2 bases; junction bases outside the gene matches: 6. CDR3: CASSLLSGRAYNEQFF. As DNA, the CDR3 is TGTGCCAGCAGCCTACTAAGCGGGAGGGCCTACAATGAGCAGTTCTTC.

The CDR3 loop is CASSWEQGALDSPLHF. In nucleotides, the CDR3 is TGTGCCAGCAGTTGGGAACAGGGGGCACTGGATTCACCCCTCCACTTT. The genes are TRBV28 and TRBJ1-6; 9 nucleotides line up with TRBD1. The germline V gene has CDR1 MDHEN and CDR2 SYDVKM. V dropped 4 bases and J dropped 8; count of bases not matched to a gene: 9. CDR3 length equals 16 residues. Drawing the rest from reference TRBV28 and TRBJ1-6, the complete variable domain is DVKVTQSSRYLVKRTGEKVFLECVQDMDHENMFWYRQDPGLGLRLIYFSYDVKMKEKGDIPEGYSVSREKKERFSLILESASTNQTSMYLCASSWEQGALDSPLHFGNGTRLTVT.

This clonotype was counted only a few times. The chain uses TRBV2 and TRBJ2-7, with a possible D match to TRBD1 (6 bases). Germline CDR1 SNHLY, CDR2 FYNNEI. The CDR3 sequence is 14 residues long. Trimming removed 7 bases from V and 3 bases from J, with 16 bases in between. The CDR3 reads CASNSRTVYYEQYF. CDR3 in DNA: TGTGCCAGCAATAGTAGGACAGTTTACTACGAGCAGTACTTC.